This TCR beta chain was documented in a study of cytomegalovirus exposure and HLA in healthy donors. General study findings and limits: Researchers catalogued around 150 TCR beta chains as cytomegalovirus-associated. Most of the TCR beta V segments (in an earlier analysis) were productive either about 87% or about 30% of the time.

The V end was cut by 1 base, the J end by 11 bases, with 12 bases between. Germline CDR1 is SGHAT and CDR2 is FQDESV (reference sequence). The CDR3 spans 12 residues. A multiplex PCR was run with 60 Vbeta primers and 13 Jbeta primers. Assay: immunoSEQ multiplex PCR; the TCRdb copy retains only in-frame clones and omits some. The sample contains about 120,000 clones, under 20% of which appear only once. A note on this clone: What it binds is unknown.

The chain links TRBV11-1 to TRBJ2-7; possibly TRBD1 for D (5 bases). The TCR was taken from a female donor in good health and CMV-seropositive. The sample was PBMCs. The CDR3, as DNA: TGTGCCAGCAGCTTAGTTGACAGAGAGAAGTACTTC. Its protein product is CASSLVDREKYF.